A single TCR beta chain is shown here with its context. Its antigen is currently unknown. TCRdb called the 5' RACE reads again in MiXCR, with one record for every CDR3 protein. Of 620,000 or so distinct CDR3 sequences in the sample, about 17% were seen once. This record belongs to a study of T cells after yellow fever vaccination. Study outcomes and limitations: Abundant clonotypes (contaminants from the bulk population) could be present in FACS-sorted repertoires. Reappearing after the booster were most of the clones from primary vaccination (roughly 96% CD4, 88% CD8).

The source material was PBMCs, sampled around 5 days after the first yellow fever vaccination. This TCR came from a man younger than 35 who received the YFV17D yellow fever vaccine.

CDR3 region: CASSRDPAGANVLTF. The CDR3 DNA reads as TGTGCCAGCAGCAGGGACCCGGCGGGGGCCAACGTCCTGACTTTC. The chain combines TRBV9 with TRBJ2-6, with D perhaps assigned TRBD1 or TRBD2 (5 bases each). This CDR3 has 15 residues. The germline V and J ends were trimmed by 4 bases and 4 bases, with 12 bases remaining between them. The germline V gene encodes CDR1 SGDLS and CDR2 YYNGEE.